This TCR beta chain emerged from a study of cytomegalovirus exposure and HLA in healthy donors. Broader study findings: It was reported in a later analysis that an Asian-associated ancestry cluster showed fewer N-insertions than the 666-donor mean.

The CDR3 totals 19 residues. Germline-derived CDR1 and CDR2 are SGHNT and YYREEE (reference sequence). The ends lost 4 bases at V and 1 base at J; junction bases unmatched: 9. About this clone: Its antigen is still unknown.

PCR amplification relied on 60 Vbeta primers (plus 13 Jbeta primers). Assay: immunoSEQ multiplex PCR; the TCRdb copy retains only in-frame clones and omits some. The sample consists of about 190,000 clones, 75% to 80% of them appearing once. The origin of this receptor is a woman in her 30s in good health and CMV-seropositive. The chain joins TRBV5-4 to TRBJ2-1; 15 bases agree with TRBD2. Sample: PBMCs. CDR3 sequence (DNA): TGTGCCAGCAGCGTACCGGGACTAGCGGGAGGACGTTCCTACAATGAGCAGTTCTTC. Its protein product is CASSVPGLAGGRSYNEQFF.